A selection of T cell receptor beta chains follows, all from one sample in a study of a mutant IDH1 vaccine in newly diagnosed glioma. Assay used: immunoSEQ multiplex PCR; TCRdb lists only in-frame clones, some missing. This sample has about 130,000 clones, with just under 80% found just once. The antigens for these receptors are not known. The sample consisted of PBMCs, taken from a glioma patient whose treatment included an IDH1 peptide vaccine. The receptor source for this set is a man aged 35 to 55 with glioma. CDR3s include the opening cysteine and the closing phenylalanine or tryptophan. The order of the fields is V gene, clone size, J gene, D gene, CDR3 protein, CDR3 DNA. The D gene is left open where the match is weak. Clone size is not always given. Where it is, it says once, few, many or a class for expanded clones.

>TRBV30|NA|TRBJ1-1|TRBD1
CAWRWDRGLMNTEAFF
TGTGCCTGGAGATGGGACAGGGGTCTCATGAACACTGAAGCTTTCTTT
>TRBV4-3|NA|TRBJ2-3|NA
CASSKDTSLLDTQYF
TGCGCCAGCAGCAAGGATACTAGCCTTCTAGATACGCAGTATTTT
>TRBV7-3|NA|TRBJ2-1|TRBD1
CASSFDRDNEQFF
TGTGCCAGCAGCTTCGACAGGGACAATGAGCAGTTCTTC
>TRBV19|NA|TRBJ1-5|TRBD1
CASSSRDRGKNQPQHF
TGTGCCAGTAGTAGCCGGGACAGGGGAAAAAACCAGCCCCAGCATTTT
>TRBV19|NA|TRBJ2-1|NA
CASSIGGVGNYNEQFF
TGTGCCAGTAGTATAGGAGGAGTTGGAAATTACAATGAGCAGTTCTTC
>TRBV27|NA|TRBJ1-2|TRBD1
CASSLSGTGLFEGYTF
TGTGCCAGCAGTTTATCCGGGACAGGCTTATTCGAGGGCTACACCTTC
>TRBV4-2|NA|TRBJ2-7|TRBD2
CASSQGLAGDEQYF
TGTGCCAGCAGCCAAGGGCTAGCGGGAGACGAGCAGTACTTC
>TRBV25-1|few|TRBJ1-5|TRBD1
CASSEPGQNQPQHF
TGTGCCAGCAGTGAGCCGGGACAGAATCAGCCCCAGCATTTT
>TRBV5-1|NA|TRBJ1-1|NA
CASSLSGGNTEAFF
TGCGCCAGCAGCTTATCGGGCGGGAACACTGAAGCTTTCTTT
>TRBV30|NA|TRBJ2-2|NA
CAWSEGDLNTGELFF
TGTGCCTGGAGTGAAGGGGATTTGAACACCGGGGAGCTGTTTTTT
>TRBV7-3|few|TRBJ2-3|TRBD2
CASSLAGAGLDTQYF
TGTGCCAGCAGCTTAGCGGGAGCAGGGTTAGATACGCAGTATTTT
>TRBV10-2|NA|TRBJ1-1|NA
CASRTSDKNTEAFF
TGCGCCAGCAGGACCTCCGACAAGAACACTGAAGCTTTCTTT
>TRBV10-3|NA|TRBJ2-5|NA
CAITRDHKETQYF
TGTGCCATCACTCGGGACCACAAAGAGACCCAGTACTTC
>TRBV6-5|NA|TRBJ2-2|TRBD1
CASSITGDTGELFF
TGTGCCAGCAGCATCACAGGGGACACCGGGGAGCTGTTTTTT
>TRBV5-1|once|TRBJ2-1|TRBD1
CASSSLPRDRRYNEQFF
TGCGCCAGCAGCTCCCTCCCCCGGGACAGGCGCTACAATGAGCAGTTCTTC
>TRBV11-2|NA|TRBJ2-3|NA
CASSLDRGSTDTQYF
TGTGCCAGCAGCTTAGACCGGGGTAGCACAGATACGCAGTATTTT
>TRBV4-3|NA|TRBJ2-7|TRBD2
CASSQAWGEGEQYF
TGCGCCAGCAGCCAAGCATGGGGGGAGGGAGAGCAGTACTTC
>TRBV11-2|NA|TRBJ2-3|NA
CASSLDRIVGGTQYF
TGTGCCAGCAGCTTAGACCGTATCGTGGGGGGTACGCAGTATTTT
>TRBV2|NA|TRBJ1-2|NA
CASRNVGEKGYGYTF
TGTGCCAGCAGAAATGTGGGGGAGAAGGGCTATGGCTACACCTTC
>TRBV6-1|NA|TRBJ2-7|NA
CASSPDRSEQYF
TGTGCCAGCAGTCCCGACCGTTCCGAGCAGTACTTC
>TRBV19|NA|TRBJ1-1|TRBD1
CASSPWDRERGNTEAFF
TGTGCCAGTAGCCCGTGGGACAGGGAGAGGGGCAACACTGAAGCTTTCTTT
>TRBV5-1|NA|TRBJ2-1|TRBD2
CASSAGTSGGTYNEQFF
TGCGCCAGCAGCGCCGGGACTAGCGGGGGGACCTACAATGAGCAGTTCTTC
>TRBV4-1|NA|TRBJ2-7|TRBD2
CASSQVGLAGALDYEQYF
TGCGCCAGCAGCCAAGTGGGACTAGCGGGAGCCCTTGACTACGAGCAGTACTTC
>TRBV9|once|TRBJ2-1|TRBD2
CASSVEASGRSEQFF
TGTGCCAGCAGCGTTGAGGCTAGCGGGAGAAGTGAGCAGTTCTTC
>TRBV7-6|NA|TRBJ2-5|TRBD2
CASSLSGLAETQYF
TGTGCCAGCAGCTTATCGGGACTAGCGGAGACCCAGTACTTC
>TRBV6-5|NA|TRBJ2-1|NA
CASRFRAGEQFF
TGTGCCAGCAGATTCCGAGCGGGTGAGCAGTTCTTC
>TRBV28|NA|TRBJ2-5|NA
CASSRQFRETQYF
TGTGCCAGCAGCAGACAGTTCCGGGAGACCCAGTACTTC
>TRBV25-1|NA|TRBJ1-4|TRBD1
CASSPLRDSGNEKLFF
TGTGCCAGCAGTCCTCTCCGGGACAGTGGAAATGAAAAACTGTTTTTT
>TRBV6-6|NA|TRBJ1-1|NA
CASSYLSSGLNTEAFF
TGTGCCAGCAGTTACCTCTCGTCAGGTTTGAACACTGAAGCTTTCTTT